Sequencing of this TCR beta chain was carried out in a study of T cell repertoires in cytomegalovirus infection. Each CDR3 protein gets one entry after TCRdb re-called the reads with MiXCR. Found here are 750,000 to 900,000 distinct CDR3 sequences, 25% to 30% of them singletons; the top ten hold around 13%. Study findings and constraints: The cumulative frequency of public TCR beta families identified carriers of CMV plus the relevant HLA. CMV-specific TCR beta clonotypes restricted by HLA-C dominated the ex vivo response.

CDR1 MNHEY and CDR2 SVGEGT come from the germline V gene. The CDR3 loop spans 15 amino acids. The trim removed 5 bases at V and 8 bases at J, leaving 4 bases unmatched. The table lists this clonotype with many counts. The antigen is not known. V and J are TRBV6-2 or TRBV6-3 and TRBJ2-1, with 15 bases matching TRBD2. The sample here was cultured CD8+ T cells from PBMCs, taken from culture after CMV antigen stimulation. This clonotype was sampled from a human donor in good health (CMV status not recorded). Some clones in this sample may be carry-over from other donors' samples. In DNA form, the CDR3 reads TGTGCCAGCAGTAGGACTAGCGGGGGGGCCGATGAGCAGTTCTTC. Its translation: CASSRTSGGADEQFF.